The clone carrying this T cell receptor beta chain was detected once. The antigen is unknown. The sample belongs to a study of OX40 agonist ivuxolimab in advanced cancers. The CDR3 runs to 15 residues. V lost 6 bases and J 0 bases, leaving 12 bases between the germline ends. Germline assignment: CDR1 MNHEY and CDR2 SMNVEV (reference sequence). Overall study results and limits: With doses of 0.1 to 3.0 mg/kg, CD4+ and CD8+ blood T cells had undergone clonal expansion by week 6. In general, CD8+ T cells held more expanded clones than CD4+ did, on average.

The data were produced by immunoSEQ multiplex PCR, yet TCRdb's version contains in-frame clones alone and is incomplete. This table holds fewer than 40,000 clones, 86% found once. The chain is built from TRBV27 and TRBJ1-5; the D gene is possibly TRBD1 (6 bases). This sample comprised CD4+ or CD8+ T cells sorted from blood, obtained in a trial of the OX40 agonist ivuxolimab. The sequence derives from an adult with an advanced solid tumor such as melanoma, head and neck, liver or kidney cancer. Written as DNA, the CDR3 is TGTGCCAGCAGCTCCAGGGGATATAGCAATCAGCCCCAGCATTTT. Amino acid sequence: CASSSRGYSNQPQHF.